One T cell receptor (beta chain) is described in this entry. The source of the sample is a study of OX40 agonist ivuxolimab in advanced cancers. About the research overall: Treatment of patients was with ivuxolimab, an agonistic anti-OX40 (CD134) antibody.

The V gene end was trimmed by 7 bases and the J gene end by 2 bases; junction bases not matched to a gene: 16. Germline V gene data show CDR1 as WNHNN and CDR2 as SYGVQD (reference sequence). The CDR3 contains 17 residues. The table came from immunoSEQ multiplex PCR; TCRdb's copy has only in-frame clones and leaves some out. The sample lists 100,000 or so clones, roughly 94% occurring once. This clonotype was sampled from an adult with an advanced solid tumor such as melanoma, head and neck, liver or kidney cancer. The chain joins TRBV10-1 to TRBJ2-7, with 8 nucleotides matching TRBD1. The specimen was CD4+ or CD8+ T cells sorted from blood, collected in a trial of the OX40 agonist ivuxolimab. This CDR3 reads CASTDPPTGAWTYEQYF. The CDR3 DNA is TGCGCCAGCACCGATCCTCCGACAGGGGCCTGGACCTACGAGCAGTACTTC.